This TCR beta chain was documented in a study of response to subunit inactivated influenza vaccine. MiXCR, applied by TCRdb to the RT-PCR reads, yields one record per CDR3 protein. Among more than 500,000 distinct CDR3 sequences listed, 10% to 12% were seen once. V was clipped by 4 bases and J by 2 bases; unmatched bases: 2. CDR3 length: 14 amino acids. Germline values: CDR1 DFQATT, CDR2 SNEGSKA (reference sequence). These same data were also listed under a study on T cells expressing NK-cell markers. Per that paper: TCR beta libraries carry UMIs added by 5'RACE template switching. Most of the eight sequenced donors tested HCMV-seropositive; one tested seronegative.

The receptor's source is a man aged 45-60 years who received an inactivated influenza vaccine. Sequenced material: PBMCs from blood, taken on the day of vaccination. The rearrangement uses TRBV20-1 and TRBJ2-4; TRBD2 matches 10 bases. In nucleotides, the CDR3 is TGCAGTGCTACAGCGGGAGGGCCCAAAAACATTCAGTACTTC. This sequence encodes CSATAGGPKNIQYF.